The following is a T cell receptor (beta chain) sequence with its context. This entry belongs to a study of blood T cell repertoires in COVID-19. Study-wide context: Italy, Spain and the United States were the sources of the convalescent and acute COVID-19 samples. In each case, the material was cDNA or gDNA derived from T cells, B-cell-depleted T cells, or PBMCs.

Sequencing was performed with immunoSEQ multiplex PCR; in TCRdb, only in-frame clones are kept and a portion is missing. The sample has some 120,000 clones; roughly 83% are singletons. Trimming took 6 bases from V and 1 from J, leaving 18 bases between them. The CDR3 totals 17 residues. Germline CDR1 SNHLY, CDR2 FYNNEI. This clonotype was sampled from a young woman who had recovered from COVID-19. The chain combines TRBV2 with TRBJ2-2, with D possibly TRBD1 on 6 matching bases. Sequencing was carried out using peripheral blood. DNA of the CDR3: TGTGCCAGCAGGACCTCTGGGGCAGGGGAGAACACCGGGGAGCTGTTTTTT. It is translated as CASRTSGAGENTGELFF.